This T cell receptor (beta chain) was recorded in a study of preoperative IRX-2 immunotherapy in early breast cancer (dated by TCRdb to about 2019). Library preparation used the immunoSEQ multiplex PCR assay. TCRdb carries this immuneACCESS record with in-frame sequences only. Its versions omit some clonotypes, under half of them owing to an unresolved V gene in the studies checked, with the rest unexplained. Present in this sample are under 15,000 clones, under 95% of which were seen just once. 25% to 35% of the sample is taken by the ten largest. A remark on this clone: Its antigen specificity is not known. One base away there is no much larger clone; base qualities are not given.

Read against the paper, the sample's treatment or condition label means: preoperative locoregional IRX-2 cytokine immunotherapy. The samples were obtained from a phase Ib study in which preoperative, locoregional IRX-2 cytokine immunotherapy intended to prime immune responses was tested. The donors were early-stage breast cancer patients who were given IRX-2 prior to surgery. The specimen was taken from a patient treated with IRX-2 immunotherapy. The source is a human donor with breast cancer.

For the CDR3, the sequence is CASKRGRDFYGELFF. The bases read TGTGCCAGTAAAAGGGGTCGGGATTTCTACGGGGAGCTGTTTTTT. The sequence is built from TRBV19 and TRBJ2-2; the D call is possibly TRBD1 or TRBD2, each sharing 5 bases. V is clipped by 7 bases and J by 7 bases, and the sequence between their germline boundaries is 19 bases long. Per the germline V gene (reference sequence), LNHDA is the CDR1 and SQIVND is the CDR2. The CDR3 goes from the cysteine to the phenylalanine over 15 residues. Left in the record is the CDR3 DNA by itself, 45 bases read in frame from the first base.